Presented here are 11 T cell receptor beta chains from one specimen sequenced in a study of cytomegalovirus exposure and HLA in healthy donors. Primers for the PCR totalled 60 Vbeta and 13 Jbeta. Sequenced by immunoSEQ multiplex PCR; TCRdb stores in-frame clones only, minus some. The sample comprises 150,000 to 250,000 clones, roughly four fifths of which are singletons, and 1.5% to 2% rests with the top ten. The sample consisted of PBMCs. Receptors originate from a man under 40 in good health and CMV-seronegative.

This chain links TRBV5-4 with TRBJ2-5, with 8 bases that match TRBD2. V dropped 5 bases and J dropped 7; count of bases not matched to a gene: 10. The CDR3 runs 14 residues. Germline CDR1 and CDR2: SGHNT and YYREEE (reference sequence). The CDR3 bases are TGTGCCAGCAGACGGCGGGAGGAAATTGGGACCCAGTACTTC. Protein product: CASRRREEIGTQYF.

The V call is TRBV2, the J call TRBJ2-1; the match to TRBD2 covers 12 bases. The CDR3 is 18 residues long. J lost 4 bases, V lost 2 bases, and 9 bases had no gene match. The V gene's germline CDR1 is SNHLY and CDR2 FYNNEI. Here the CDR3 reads CASSENRDGTSGYNEQFF. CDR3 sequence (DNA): TGTGCCAGCAGTGAAAATAGGGACGGGACTAGCGGGTACAATGAGCAGTTCTTC.

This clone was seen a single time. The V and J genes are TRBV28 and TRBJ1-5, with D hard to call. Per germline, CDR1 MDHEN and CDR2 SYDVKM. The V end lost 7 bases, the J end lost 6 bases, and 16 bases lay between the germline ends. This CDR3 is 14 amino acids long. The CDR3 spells CASNAAGVIQPQHF. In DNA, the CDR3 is TGTGCCAGCAACGCTGCCGGGGTGATTCAGCCCCAGCATTTT.

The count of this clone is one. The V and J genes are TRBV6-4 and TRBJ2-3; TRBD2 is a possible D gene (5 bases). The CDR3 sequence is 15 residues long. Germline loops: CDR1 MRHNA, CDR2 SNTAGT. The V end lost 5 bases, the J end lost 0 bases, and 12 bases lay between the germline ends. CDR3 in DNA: TGTGCCAGCAGTCTAAAGAGCGGTAGCACAGATACGCAGTATTTT. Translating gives CASSLKSGSTDTQYF.

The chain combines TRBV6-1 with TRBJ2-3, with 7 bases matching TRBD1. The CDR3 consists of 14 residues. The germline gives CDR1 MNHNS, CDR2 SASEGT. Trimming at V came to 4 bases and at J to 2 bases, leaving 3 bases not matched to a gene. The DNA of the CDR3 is TGTGCCAGCAGTGGGGACAGAGACACAGATACGCAGTATTTT. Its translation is CASSGDRDTDTQYF.

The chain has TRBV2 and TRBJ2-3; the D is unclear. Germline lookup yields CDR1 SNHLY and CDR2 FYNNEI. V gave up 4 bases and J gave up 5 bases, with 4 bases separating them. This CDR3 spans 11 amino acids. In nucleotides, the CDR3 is TGTGCCAGCAGTGTTCGAGATACGCAGTATTTT. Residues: CASSVRDTQYF.

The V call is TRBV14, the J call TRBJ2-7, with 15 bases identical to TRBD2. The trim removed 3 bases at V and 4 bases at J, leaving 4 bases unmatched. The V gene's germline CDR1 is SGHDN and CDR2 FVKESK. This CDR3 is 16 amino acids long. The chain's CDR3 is CASSHPGTSGRYEQYF. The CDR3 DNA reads TGTGCCAGCAGCCACCCCGGGACTAGCGGGAGGTACGAGCAGTACTTC. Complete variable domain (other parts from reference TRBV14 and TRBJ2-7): EAGVTQFPSHSVIEKGQTVTLRCDPISGHDNLYWYRRVMGKEIKFLLHFVKESKQDESGMPNNRFLAERTGGTYSTLKVQPAELEDSGVYFCASSHPGTSGRYEQYFGPGTRLTVT.

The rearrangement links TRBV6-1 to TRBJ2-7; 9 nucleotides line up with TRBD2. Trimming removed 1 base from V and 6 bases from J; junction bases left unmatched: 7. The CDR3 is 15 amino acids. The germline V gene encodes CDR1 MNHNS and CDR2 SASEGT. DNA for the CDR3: TGTGCCAGCAGTGAAGGTTCTAGCGGGATGGGCGAGCAGTACTTC. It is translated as CASSEGSSGMGEQYF.

The CDR3 region is CASSPRQPTDTQYF. The CDR3 bases are TGTGCCAGCAGCCCGAGACAGCCCACAGATACGCAGTATTTT. The chain joins TRBV9 to TRBJ2-3, with D possibly TRBD1 on 5 matching bases. This CDR3 has 14 amino acids. The germline CDR1 and CDR2 sequences are SGDLS and YYNGEE. V lost 4 bases and J lost 2, with 11 bases in between. The whole variable domain, remainder taken from reference TRBV9 and TRBJ2-3, is DSGVTQTPKHLITATGQRVTLRCSPRSGDLSVYWYQQSLDQGLQFLIQYYNGEERAKGNILERFSAQQFPDLHSELNLSSLELGDSALYFCASSPRQPTDTQYFGPGTRLTVL.

Here the CDR3 DNA reads TGTGCCACCAGCAGAGATCGGGGACATGGAAACACCATATATTTT. It specifies CATSRDRGHGNTIYF. The genes are TRBV15 and TRBJ1-3; possibly TRBD1 for D (6 bases). V lost 0 bases to trimming and J lost 3 bases, with 9 bases between them. Germline lookup yields CDR1 LNHNV and CDR2 YYDKDF (reference sequence). The CDR3 contains 15 residues. Supplemented by reference TRBV15 and TRBJ1-3, the full variable domain reads DAMVIQNPRYQVTQFGKPVTLSCSQTLNHNVMYWYQQKSSQAPKLLFHYYDKDFNNEADTPDNFQSRRPNTSFCFLDIRSPGLGDTAMYLCATSRDRGHGNTIYFGEGSWLTVV.

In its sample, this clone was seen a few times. The CDR3 sequence: CASSLGTGTVYGYTF. CDR3 bases: TGTGCCAGCAGCTTGGGAACCGGGACAGTCTATGGCTACACCTTC. The chain is built from TRBV11-1 and TRBJ1-2; 7 positions match TRBD1. Germline V CDR1 and CDR2: SGHAT, FQDESV (reference sequence). The V and J ends lost 3 bases and 4 bases, in that order; junction bases with no gene match: 8. The CDR3 is 15 residues long.